What follows is one T cell receptor (beta chain) and its context. Profiled with immunoSEQ multiplex PCR; TCRdb holds only in-frame clones, not every one. The sample includes 70,000 to 100,000 clones, 91% of them seen just once. V was shortened by 2 bases and J by 2 bases, with 11 bases between the two germline ends. In germline, CDR1 is KGHDR, CDR2 SFDVKD. The CDR3 is made up of 15 amino acids. The data derive from a study of control samples from healthy donors and cancer patients. The sequenced material came from blood. The receptor's source is a man aged 50 to 60 in good health. This chain links TRBV24-1 with TRBJ1-2; D perhaps matches TRBD1 (6 bases). The CDR3 DNA follows: TGTGCCACCAGTGATTCCGGGGGCCCAAACTATGGCTACACCTTC. Amino acids: CATSDSGGPNYGYTF.